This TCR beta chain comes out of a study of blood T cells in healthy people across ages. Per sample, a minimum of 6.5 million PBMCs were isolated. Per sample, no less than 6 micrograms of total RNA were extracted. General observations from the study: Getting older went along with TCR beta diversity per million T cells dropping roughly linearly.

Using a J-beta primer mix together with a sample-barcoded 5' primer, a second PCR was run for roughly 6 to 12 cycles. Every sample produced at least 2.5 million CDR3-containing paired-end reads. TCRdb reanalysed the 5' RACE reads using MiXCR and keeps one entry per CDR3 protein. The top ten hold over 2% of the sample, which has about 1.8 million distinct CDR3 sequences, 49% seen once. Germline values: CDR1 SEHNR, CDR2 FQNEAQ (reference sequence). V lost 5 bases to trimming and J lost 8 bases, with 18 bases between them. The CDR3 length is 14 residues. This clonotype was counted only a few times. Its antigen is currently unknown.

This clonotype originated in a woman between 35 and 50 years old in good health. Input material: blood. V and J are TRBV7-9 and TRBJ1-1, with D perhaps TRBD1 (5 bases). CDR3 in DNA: TGTGCCAGCAGCCCGACCCGGGGGTCCAACGAAGCTTTCTTT. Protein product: CASSPTRGSNEAFF.